The next 11 T cell receptor beta chains were all read from a single sample in a study of regulatory T cells in long-lasting Graves disease. Time point of the sample: newly diagnosed GD, antithyroid drugs for less than 3 months. Isolated PBMC RNA provided the starting material for the TCR library. Construction of TCR beta libraries relied on iRepertoire HTBI primers and on Arm-PCR targeting CDR3 regions. One entry per CDR3 protein, called by TCRdb with MiXCR from the multiplex PCR reads. This sample carries approximately 310,000 distinct CDR3 sequences, about 20% of them seen once, and the ten largest clones take about 39%. The material sequenced was peripheral blood mononuclear cells (PBMCs), taken at new diagnosis, from a patient treated with antithyroid drugs. The receptor source for this set is a female donor with Graves disease.

The chain links TRBV7-2 to TRBJ2-7; 8 bases are a match to TRBD2. V gave up 6 bases and J gave up 3 bases; unmatched junction bases: 10. Germline CDR1 reads SGHTA; CDR2 reads FQGNSA. The length of the CDR3 is 15 residues. DNA for the CDR3: TGTGCCAGCAGACCGTCGGGGGGGACCTTCTACGAGCAGTACTTC. Translated, it gives CASRPSGGTFYEQYF.

This clonotype occurred many times. The DNA of the CDR3 is TGTGCCAGCAGCCAGGTACTGGGAAACATTCAGTACTTC. Its translation: CASSQVLGNIQYF. The V gene is TRBV7-2, the J gene TRBJ2-4, with D uncertain. The CDR3 contains 13 residues. Trimming took 5 bases from V and 6 from J, leaving 11 bases between them. Germline CDR1 is SGHTA and CDR2 is FQGNSA. Full variable domain (rest looked up from reference TRBV7-2 and TRBJ2-4): GAGVSQSPSNKVTEKGKDVELRCDPISGHTALYWYRQSLGQGLEFLIYFQGNSAPDKSGLPSDRFSAERTGGSVSTLTIQRTQQEDSAVYLCASSQVLGNIQYFGAGTRLSVL.

This clonotype was seen repeatedly, ten times or more. This chain uses TRBV10-3 with TRBJ2-7, with 10 bases identical to TRBD1. V was clipped by 11 bases and J by 3 bases; unmatched bases: 13. Germline CDR1 and CDR2: ENHRY and SYGVKD. The CDR3 is 15 residues long. CDR3 residues: CAARAGQGVFYEQYF. The DNA for the CDR3 is TGTGCCGCAAGGGCCGGACAGGGGGTTTTCTACGAGCAGTACTTC.

This clonotype was seen many times. The junction and the germline gene differ at one end; a read error may be behind it. The chain carries TRBV3-1 and TRBJ1-4; possible D gene TRBD1, 6 bases. Germline CDR1 reads LGHDT; CDR2 reads YNNKEL (reference sequence). The CDR3 runs 13 residues. The CDR3 DNA follows: TGTGCCAGCAACCAACGGGGGCGGGAAAAACTGTTTTTT. Its protein is CASNQRGREKLFF.

The chain links TRBV12-3 or TRBV12-4 to TRBJ1-5; no reliable D call. The germline V and J ends were trimmed by 7 bases and 4 bases, with 17 bases remaining between them. This CDR3 region has 15 residues. CDR3 DNA sequence: TGTGCCAGCAAGCGGGAGCAAGGTAGAAATCAGCCCCAGCATTTT. Translation gives CASKREQGRNQPQHF.

As for this clonotype: Likely a read error: the CDR3 ends without its conserved phenylalanine or tryptophan. It is unclear where the CDR3 begins or ends on the DNA, so no DNA is shown, and the CDR3 is as TCRdb lists it. The chain joins TRBV7-9 to TRBJ2-7; the table's D call, TRBD2, has no DNA check behind it. The length of the CDR3 is 17 amino acids, counting both ends. Germline V gene data show CDR1 as SEHNR and CDR2 as FQNEAQ (reference sequence). CDR3: CASSFISSGTTYYEQSL.

A single count supports this clonotype. The chain carries TRBV2 and TRBJ2-3, with TRBD2 identical over 11 bases. Germline assignment: CDR1 SNHLY and CDR2 FYNNEI. The CDR3 runs 15 residues. The ends lost 6 bases at V and 5 bases at J; junction bases unmatched: 7. The CDR3 protein is CASRVTGTSGDTQYF. CDR3 DNA sequence: TGTGCCAGCAGGGTCACCGGGACTAGCGGAGATACGCAGTATTTT.

As for this clonotype: This may be a read error: a much more frequent sequence differs by one nucleotide. This rearrangement joins TRBV7-6 to TRBJ2-1; maybe TRBD2 (6 bases). Germline V gene sequence: CDR1 SGHVS, CDR2 FNYEAQ. The CDR3 is 15 residues long. Trimming pared 4 bases from V and 10 bases from J, leaving 20 bases between. The CDR3 nucleotides are TGTGCCAGCAGCTCCCCTCCTGCCGGGAGCAACGAGCAGTTCTTC. It specifies CASSSPPAGSNEQFF. Full variable domain (missing parts from reference TRBV7-6 and TRBJ2-1): GAGVSQSPRYKVTKRGQDVALRCDPISGHVSLYWYRQALGQGPEFLTYFNYEAQQDKSGLPNDRFSAERPEGSISTLTIQRTEQRDSAMYRCASSSPPAGSNEQFFGPGTRLTVL.

This clonotype showed up many times. This chain links TRBV5-1 with TRBJ1-1; the D is unclear. The germline V gene encodes CDR1 SGHRS and CDR2 YFSETQ. The length of the CDR3 is 17 residues. With 0 bases removed from V and 1 base from J, the gap between germline ends came to 16 bases. The CDR3 loop reads CASSLDGWATWNTEAFF. The CDR3 DNA sequence: TGCGCCAGCAGCTTGGATGGTTGGGCCACTTGGAACACTGAAGCTTTCTTT.

This clonotype has more than one count but fewer than ten. A much more abundant neighbour one base away suggests this may be a read error. V is TRBV11-2 and J is TRBJ2-1; 7 nucleotides line up with TRBD2. After removal of 5 bases from V and 5 bases from J, the junction contained 21 bases not matched to a gene. This CDR3 spans 19 amino acids. Germline loops: CDR1 SGHAT, CDR2 FQNNGV. CDR3: CASSPGRGRKRWGHNEQFF. The CDR3 nucleotides read TGTGCCAGCAGCCCTGGGAGGGGAAGAAAAAGATGGGGTCACAATGAGCAGTTCTTC.

At least ten counts were recorded for this clonotype. V gene TRBV10-3 combines with J gene TRBJ2-1; 13 bases align to TRBD2. This CDR3 has 16 residues. The V gene end was trimmed by 3 bases and the J gene end by 7 bases; junction bases not matched to a gene: 6. Germline CDR1 is ENHRY and CDR2 is SYGVKD. The CDR3 nucleotides are TGTGCCATCAGTGAACTAGCGGGAGGGCCGAGAAATGAGCAGTTCTTC. Protein: CAISELAGGPRNEQFF.